The T cell receptor (beta chain) under discussion was sequenced for a study of blood T cell repertoires in COVID-19. Here immunoSEQ multiplex PCR was the method, and the copy in TCRdb shows in-frame clones only, minus some. The profile shows about 140,000 clones, roughly 85% of them singletons. J was trimmed by 6 bases and V by 4 bases; bases with no gene match: 6. This CDR3 contains 14 residues. Looked up from germline, CDR1 is MNHEY and CDR2 is SVGAGI. This sequence joins TRBV6-5 and TRBJ2-3; TRBD1 agrees at 8 bases. This sequence was found in a man aged 45-60 years with acute or convalescent COVID-19. Sequencing input: peripheral blood. DNA for the CDR3: TGTGCCAGCAGTTCGGCAGGGGGCTTTGATACGCAGTATTTT. This translates into CASSSAGGFDTQYF.